These T cell receptor beta chains were read from a single sample in a study of chemoradiotherapy in HPV16-positive cancers. Assay: immunoSEQ multiplex PCR; the TCRdb copy retains only in-frame clones and omits some. The sample yields approximately 29,000 clones, around four fifths seen once. Specimen: blood, collected from a patient who underwent chemoradiotherapy. All receptors derive from a human donor with HPV-associated anogenital cancer. Each CDR3 is given with its conserved first and last residue. The D gene is left open where the match is weak. Clone size is given for some rows only: seen once, a few or many times, or a class if the clone is expanded.

D: NA; size: NA; V: TRBV11-2; J: TRBJ2-5; DNA: TGTGCCAGCAGCCCGATTGGGTGGGAGTCGGAGACCCAGTACTTC; CDR3: CASSPIGWESETQYF
D: NA; size: NA; V: TRBV18; J: TRBJ2-7; DNA: TGTGCCAGCCGCCTCTCGACAGGCTACGAGCAGTACTTC; CDR3: CASRLSTGYEQYF
D: NA; size: NA; V: TRBV6-5; J: TRBJ1-1; DNA: TGTGCCAGCAGTAGGCCTGGGGGCACTGAAGCTTTCTTT; CDR3: CASSRPGGTEAFF
D: TRBD2; size: NA; V: TRBV7-2; J: TRBJ2-5; DNA: TGTGCCAGCAGTCGTTGGGGGGGTACGGGGAAAGAGACCCAGTACTTC; CDR3: CASSRWGGTGKETQYF
D: NA; size: NA; V: TRBV28; J: TRBJ1-2; DNA: TGTGCCAGCAGCCCTCCCGGGGACGCATCTAACTATGGCTACACCTTC; CDR3: CASSPPGDASNYGYTF
D: NA; size: NA; V: TRBV7-9; J: TRBJ1-1; DNA: TGTGCCAGCAGCTTTTACCCGAACACTGAAGCTTTCTTT; CDR3: CASSFYPNTEAFF
D: NA; size: once; V: TRBV27; J: TRBJ1-1; DNA: TGTGCCAGCAGTTTATCGCGGGGGATAGGGGGGCTAGGGAACACTGAAGCTTTCTTT; CDR3: CASSLSRGIGGLGNTEAFF
D: TRBD1; size: NA; V: TRBV27; J: TRBJ1-1; DNA: TGTGCCAGCAGTACACCTCGACAGGGGCCGAACACTGAAGCTTTCTTT; CDR3: CASSTPRQGPNTEAFF
D: NA; size: NA; V: TRBV7-2; J: TRBJ2-5; DNA: TGTGCCAGCAGCTTTCAGGGTCAAGAGACCCAGTACTTC; CDR3: CASSFQGQETQYF
D: NA; size: NA; V: TRBV21-1; J: TRBJ2-2; DNA: TGTGCCAGCAGCATAATCAGGCCCCTAAAGAACACCGGGGAGCTGTTTTTT; CDR3: CASSIIRPLKNTGELFF
D: NA; size: NA; V: TRBV14; J: TRBJ2-7; DNA: TGTGCCAGCAGCCAAGGAATAGGGACGTACGAGCAGTACTTC; CDR3: CASSQGIGTYEQYF
D: NA; size: NA; V: TRBV10-2; J: TRBJ2-2; DNA: TGCGCCAGCAGTGAGACCACGAACACCGGGGAGCTGTTTTTT; CDR3: CASSETTNTGELFF
D: NA; size: NA; V: TRBV19; J: TRBJ1-1; DNA: TGTGCCAGTAGTATCGCCCAGACCTACACTGAAGCTTTCTTT; CDR3: CASSIAQTYTEAFF
D: NA; size: NA; V: TRBV21-1; J: TRBJ1-2; DNA: TGTGCCAGCAGCGCCCAATCTCTGGGTAACTATGGCTACACCTTC; CDR3: CASSAQSLGNYGYTF
D: NA; size: NA; V: TRBV5-1; J: TRBJ2-6; DNA: TGCGCCAGCAGCATCGGCTCTGGGGCCAACGTCCTGACTTTC; CDR3: CASSIGSGANVLTF
D: NA; size: NA; V: TRBV5-1; J: TRBJ2-5; DNA: TGCGCCAGCAGCTTGGCACCGGGAGAGACCCAGTACTTC; CDR3: CASSLAPGETQYF